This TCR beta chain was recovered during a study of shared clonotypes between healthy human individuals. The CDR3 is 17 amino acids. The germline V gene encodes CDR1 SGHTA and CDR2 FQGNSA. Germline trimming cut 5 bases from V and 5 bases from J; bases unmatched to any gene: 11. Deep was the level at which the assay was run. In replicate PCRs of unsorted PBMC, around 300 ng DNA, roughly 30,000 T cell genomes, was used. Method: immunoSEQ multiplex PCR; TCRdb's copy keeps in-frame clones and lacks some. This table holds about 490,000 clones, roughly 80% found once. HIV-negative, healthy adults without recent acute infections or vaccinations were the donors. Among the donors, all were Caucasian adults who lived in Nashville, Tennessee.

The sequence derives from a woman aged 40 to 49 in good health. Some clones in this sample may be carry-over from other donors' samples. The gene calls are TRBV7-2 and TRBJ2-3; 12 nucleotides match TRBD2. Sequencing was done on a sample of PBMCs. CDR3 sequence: CASSNLAGGPGRDTQYF. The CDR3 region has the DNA TGTGCCAGCAGCAACCTAGCGGGAGGGCCCGGTAGAGATACGCAGTATTTT.